Sequencing of this TCR beta chain was carried out in a study of blood T cells in healthy people across ages. Study-wide points: The study found more naive CD4+ cells and higher diversity in long-lived than aged donors.

The germline gives CDR1 KGHDR, CDR2 SFDVKD. The junction had 9 bases not matched to a gene; V was cut back by 3 bases and J by 5 bases. The CDR3 runs 16 residues. This clonotype showed up many times. The antigen is not known. Primers used in a second PCR of roughly 6 to 11 cycles were a sample-barcoded 5' primer and a J-beta primer mix. Via MiXCR, TCRdb re-called the 5' RACE reads, giving one row per CDR3 protein. The sample shows some 370,000 distinct CDR3 sequences, about 52% of them seen only once. This receptor was taken from a man aged 55-75 years in good health. The sequencing sample was made of blood. The chain uses TRBV24-1 and TRBJ2-7; 10 nucleotides align to TRBD1. CDR3 sequence: CATSDHRDRGGHEQYF. CDR3 nucleotide sequence: TGTGCCACCAGTGATCACAGGGACAGGGGAGGCCACGAGCAGTACTTC.